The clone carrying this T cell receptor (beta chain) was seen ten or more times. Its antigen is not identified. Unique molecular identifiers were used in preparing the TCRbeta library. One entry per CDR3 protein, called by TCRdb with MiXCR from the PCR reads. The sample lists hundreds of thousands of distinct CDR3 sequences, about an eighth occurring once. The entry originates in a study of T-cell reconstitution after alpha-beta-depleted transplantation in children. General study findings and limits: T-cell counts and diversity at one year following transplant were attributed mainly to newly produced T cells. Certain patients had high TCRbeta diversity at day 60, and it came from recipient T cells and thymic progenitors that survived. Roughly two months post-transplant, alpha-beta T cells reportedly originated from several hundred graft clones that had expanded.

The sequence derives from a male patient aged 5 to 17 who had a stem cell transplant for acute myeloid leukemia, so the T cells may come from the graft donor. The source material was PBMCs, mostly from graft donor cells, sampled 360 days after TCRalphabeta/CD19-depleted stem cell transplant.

The CDR3 is CASTPSVETQYF. CDR3 nucleotide sequence: TGTGCCAGCACCCCTTCGGTAGAGACCCAGTACTTC. The chain combines TRBV12-3 or TRBV12-4 with TRBJ2-5, with no clear D. The CDR3 length is 12 residues. The germline V and J ends were trimmed by 7 bases and 4 bases, with 10 bases remaining between them.